Each of the 30 T cell receptor beta chains below was sequenced from the same sample in a study of blood T cells in healthy people across ages (dated by TCRdb to 2013 to 2016). Libraries were made using 5' RACE. The instrument was an Illumina HiSeq 2500. The second PCR ran for about 7 to 11 cycles and used a J-beta primer mix along with a sample-barcoded 5' primer. Through fastp at Q25 and MiXCR, TCRdb rebuilt clones from the public reads, retaining in-frame beta chains. A single entry per CDR3 protein holds the most common genes and DNA from its merged rows. The sample table contains hundreds of thousands of distinct CDR3 sequences; only one count was recorded for over 25% of them. The ten top clones hold approximately 3.6% of the sample. The same sample was also studied in work on T cells of mothers and their children.

Input material: blood. These receptors were collected from a boy aged 2-15 years in good health.

The sample holds many counts of this clonotype. The chain is built from TRBV6-1 and TRBJ2-6, with 8 nucleotides matching TRBD1. V was clipped by 4 bases and J by 1 base; unmatched bases: 6. The CDR3 loop spans 17 amino acids. CDR1 is MNHNS and CDR2 is SASEGT in the germline V gene. Here the CDR3 DNA reads TGTGCCAGCAGTGGGGCAGGGGGCGCTTCTGGGGCCAACGTCCTGACTTTC. It translates to CASSGAGGASGANVLTF.

This clonotype was picked up a small number of times. This rearrangement joins TRBV20-1 to TRBJ2-3; tentative D call: TRBD1 (5 bases). CDR3 length: 14 residues. Germline values: CDR1 DFQATT, CDR2 SNEGSKA (reference sequence). V lost 3 bases to trimming and J lost 2 bases, with 12 bases between them. In DNA form, the CDR3 reads TGCAGTGCTAGGGGGCGGTCCCACACAGATACGCAGTATTTT. Translating gives CSARGRSHTDTQYF.

The chain employs TRBV25-1 and TRBJ2-7; D is possibly TRBD1 or TRBD2 (5 bases each). V was shortened by 2 bases and J by 1 base, with 9 bases between the two germline ends. CDR1 and CDR2 (germline): MGHDK, SYGVNS. The CDR3 is made up of 14 amino acids. This CDR3 reads CASSETRGSYEQYF. CDR3 DNA: TGTGCCAGCAGTGAAACTAGGGGATCCTACGAGCAGTACTTC.

This clonotype was observed a handful of times. This chain uses TRBV4-3 with TRBJ1-2; D gene uncertain. The V gene lost 0 bases and the J gene lost 8 bases, with 10 bases spanning the gap. From germline, CDR1 is LGHNA and CDR2 YSLEER. The CDR3 loop spans 13 amino acids. CDR3 sequence: CASSQERGAGYTF. The CDR3 bases are TGCGCCAGCAGCCAAGAGAGAGGAGCAGGCTACACCTTC.

This clonotype was counted between two and nine times. The genes are TRBV13 and TRBJ2-1; 9 bases align to TRBD1. The CDR3 covers 12 residues. J was trimmed by 12 bases and V by 5 bases; bases with no gene match: 5. CDR1 and CDR2 from the germline V gene are PRHDT and FYEKMQ (reference sequence). The CDR3 loop reads CASSPGTGWQFF. Here the CDR3 DNA reads TGTGCCAGCAGCCCCGGGACAGGGTGGCAGTTCTTC.

The chain couples TRBV6-5 to TRBJ2-6, with TRBD1 as a possible D gene (5 bases). Trimming stripped 6 bases from V and 0 bases from J, with 9 bases between. CDR3 size: 15 residues. The germline gives CDR1 MNHEY, CDR2 SVGAGI. CDR3 residues: CASSPTASGANVLTF. The CDR3 DNA is TGTGCCAGCAGCCCGACAGCCTCTGGGGCCAACGTCCTGACTTTC.

The rearrangement uses TRBV4-2 and TRBJ2-1; a possible D gene is TRBD2 (5 bases). Germline values: CDR1 LGHNA, CDR2 YNFKEQ. The V gene lost 0 bases and the J gene lost 4 bases, with 16 bases spanning the gap. The CDR3 has 17 residues. The CDR3 protein is CASSQDLGDYQYNEQFF. The DNA for the CDR3 is TGTGCCAGCAGCCAAGATCTGGGAGACTACCAGTACAATGAGCAGTTCTTC.

A note on this clonotype: At one boundary the junction diverges from the germline segment, which might be a read error. The CDR3 is CSASGGAAVFTGELLF. The CDR3 DNA reads TGCAGTGCTAGTGGGGGGGCGGCAGTTTTTACCGGGGAGCTGCTTTTT. The rearrangement links TRBV20-1 to TRBJ2-2; possible D gene TRBD2, 7 bases. CDR1 and CDR2 (germline): DFQATT, SNEGSKA (reference sequence). There are 16 residues in the CDR3.

The genes are TRBV6-5 and TRBJ2-7; 8 bases are a match to TRBD1. After removal of 0 bases from V and 4 bases from J, the junction contained 8 bases not matched to a gene. This CDR3 spans 16 amino acids. In germline, CDR1 is MNHEY, CDR2 SVGAGI. Here the CDR3 DNA reads TGTGCCAGCAGTTACTCGGGCAGGGGGCTGACGTACGAGCAGTACTTC. Translation: CASSYSGRGLTYEQYF.

The rearrangement uses TRBV7-8 and TRBJ2-4, with D unresolved. Trimming took 1 base from V and 0 from J, leaving 10 bases between them. The CDR3 is made up of 16 amino acids. Germline V gene lookup returns CDR1 SGHVS and CDR2 FQNEAQ. The CDR3 sequence is CASSLDASRAKNIQYF. Written as DNA, the CDR3 is TGTGCCAGCAGCTTAGACGCCAGTCGAGCCAAAAACATTCAGTACTTC.

The count of this clonotype is one. The V call is TRBV12-3 or TRBV12-4, the J call TRBJ2-1, with 7 bases matching TRBD2. The CDR3 is 15 amino acids. V was clipped by 6 bases and J by 5 bases; unmatched bases: 10. The CDR3 here is CASRGGLAKDNEQFF. For the CDR3, the DNA is TGTGCCAGCAGGGGAGGGCTAGCGAAAGACAATGAGCAGTTCTTC.

This clonotype was counted between two and nine times. The chain has TRBV6-5 and TRBJ2-1; 7 bases line up with TRBD2. The CDR3 covers 17 residues. In germline, CDR1 is MNHEY, CDR2 SVGAGI. The junction had 7 bases not matched to a gene; V was cut back by 0 bases and J by 2 bases. CDR3 protein: CASSYSVREGTYNEQFF. The CDR3 DNA reads TGTGCCAGCAGTTACTCTGTGAGGGAGGGGACCTACAATGAGCAGTTCTTC.

This clonotype was seen ten or more times. This sequence joins TRBV2 and TRBJ1-4; 7 bases agree with TRBD1. CDR3 length equals 16 residues. Germline CDR1 is SNHLY and CDR2 is FYNNEI. V dropped 1 base and J dropped 3; count of bases not matched to a gene: 5. The CDR3 nucleotides read TGTGCCAGCAGTGAAGAGGGGGCACAGGCTAATGAAAAACTGTTTTTT. Amino acid sequence: CASSEEGAQANEKLFF.

At least ten counts were recorded for this clonotype. The chain combines TRBV5-1 with TRBJ2-5; 7 positions match TRBD1. J lost 2 bases, V lost 5 bases, and 3 bases had no gene match. Germline-derived CDR1 and CDR2 are SGHRS and YFSETQ. The CDR3 totals 13 residues. Written as DNA, the CDR3 is TGCGCCAGCAGGCAGGGGGTACAAGAGACCCAGTACTTC. It specifies CASRQGVQETQYF.

The chain joins TRBV20-1 to TRBJ1-2; TRBD1 aligns across 7 bases. J lost 8 bases, V lost 6 bases, and 12 bases had no gene match. This CDR3 comprises 13 residues. The germline V gene has CDR1 DFQATT and CDR2 SNEGSKA (reference sequence). The CDR3 loop is CSASRTGFNGYTF. DNA for the CDR3: TGCAGTGCCTCCCGGACAGGATTTAACGGCTACACCTTC.

This clonotype was recorded a few times. In DNA, the CDR3 is TGTGCCAGCAGTGACAGCGGGAGCACAGAGACCCAGTACTTC. Protein: CASSDSGSTETQYF. V and J are TRBV2 and TRBJ2-5; TRBD2 matches at 8 bases. Germline lookup yields CDR1 SNHLY and CDR2 FYNNEI. V gave up 3 bases and J gave up 4 bases; unmatched junction bases: 4. The CDR3 is 14 residues long. Looking up the rest from reference TRBV2 and TRBJ2-5 gives the full variable domain: EPEVTQTPSHQVTQMGQEVILRCVPISNHLYFYWYRQILGQKVEFLVSFYNNEISEKSEIFDDQFSVERPDGSNFTLKIRSTKLEDSAMYFCASSDSGSTETQYFGPGTRLLVL.

This rearrangement joins TRBV29-1 to TRBJ1-2; TRBD1 agrees at 9 bases. The CDR3 loop spans 14 amino acids. Trimming took 2 bases from V and 2 from J; bases not matched to a gene: 3. Germline CDR1 SQVTM, CDR2 ANQGSEA. DNA of the CDR3: TGCAGCGTTGAATCGGGGACAGGGAACTATGGCTACACCTTC. Translated: CSVESGTGNYGYTF.

This clonotype was detected only a few times. The V gene is TRBV27, the J gene TRBJ2-5; TRBD2 agrees at 12 bases. The end of the DNA aligns better with TRBJ2-1, so the J call may be wrong. CDR1 MNHEY and CDR2 SMNVEV come from the germline V gene (reference sequence). The CDR3 contains 14 residues. The CDR3 region is CASSSASGRDEQFF. The CDR3 bases are TGTGCCAGCAGTTCGGCTAGCGGGAGGGATGAGCAGTTCTTC.

The CDR3: CSARKDRANTGELFF. CDR3 sequence (DNA): TGCAGTGCTAGAAAGGACAGGGCAAACACCGGGGAGCTGTTTTTT. This chain connects TRBV20-1 to TRBJ2-2, with 8 bases fitting TRBD1. The CDR3 runs 15 residues. V was pared by 2 bases and J by 2 bases, with 4 bases of the junction left unmatched. CDR1 DFQATT and CDR2 SNEGSKA come from the germline V gene (reference sequence).

DNA for the CDR3: TGCAGTGCTACTGCCTTTTTACAGGGGCCGCCGGGCGGCTACACCTTC. Its protein product is CSATAFLQGPPGGYTF. This chain connects TRBV20-1 to TRBJ1-2; TRBD1 agrees at 7 bases. Germline V CDR1 and CDR2: DFQATT, SNEGSKA (reference sequence). The junction had 19 bases not matched to a gene; V was cut back by 4 bases and J by 8 bases. The CDR3 consists of 16 residues.

This clonotype was detected only a few times. This rearrangement joins TRBV28 to TRBJ1-2; D not resolved. Germline V gives CDR1 MDHEN, CDR2 SYDVKM. This CDR3 is built from 12 residues. Trimming removed 7 bases at V and 1 base at J, with 7 bases between. CDR3 bases: TGTGCCAGCACCCGGGATAACTATGGCTACACCTTC. As protein: CASTRDNYGYTF.

The chain employs TRBV5-1 and TRBJ1-1, with no clear D. The germline V gene encodes CDR1 SGHRS and CDR2 YFSETQ. This CDR3 region has 16 residues. V lost 3 bases, J lost 0 bases, and 15 bases lay in between. The CDR3 loop is CASSSDPGSVNTEAFF. The CDR3 nucleotides read TGCGCCAGCAGCTCAGACCCTGGCAGCGTGAACACTGAAGCTTTCTTT.

The genes are TRBV4-1 and TRBJ2-6; unclear D gene. V lost 1 base to trimming and J lost 0 bases, with 4 bases between them. The CDR3 has 15 amino acids. The germline V gene encodes CDR1 MGHRA and CDR2 YSYEKL. The CDR3 reads CASSQGLSGANVLTF. CDR3 bases: TGCGCCAGCAGCCAAGGACTCTCTGGGGCCAACGTCCTGACTTTC.

This clonotype was picked up a small number of times. This chain uses TRBV3-1 with TRBJ2-2; D is unresolved. Germline V CDR1 and CDR2: LGHDT, YNNKEL (reference sequence). CDR3 length: 14 residues. The germline V and J ends were trimmed by 1 base and 6 bases, with 9 bases remaining between them. The CDR3 loop reads CASSQGAGPGELFF. As DNA, the CDR3 is TGTGCCAGCAGCCAAGGGGCCGGGCCCGGGGAGCTGTTTTTT.

This clonotype was picked up a small number of times. The chain has TRBV13 and TRBJ1-2; no firm D call. Germline loops: CDR1 PRHDT, CDR2 FYEKMQ (reference sequence). Trimming removed 4 bases at V and 6 bases at J, with 15 bases between. The CDR3 is 14 amino acids. The CDR3 sequence: CASSSSRWLDGYTF. The CDR3 DNA reads TGTGCCAGCAGCTCAAGCAGATGGTTGGATGGCTACACCTTC.

In this sample, this clonotype turned up a few times. One junction end does not reproduce the germline sequence, and a read error may be involved. The chain links TRBV6-5 to TRBJ1-3, with 10 bases aligning to TRBD1. The CDR3 totals 17 residues. Germline-derived CDR1 and CDR2 are MNHEY and SVGAGI. The CDR3 loop reads CASSYGRTGGTGDTIYF. DNA for the CDR3: TGTGCCAGCAGTTACGGACGGACAGGGGGAACTGGAGACACCATATATTTT.

Written as DNA, the CDR3 is TGTGCCAGTAGTATAATCGGGGGACAGTCGACCTATGGCTACACCTTC. Its translation: CASSIIGGQSTYGYTF. This chain uses TRBV19 with TRBJ1-2, with 7 bases aligning to TRBD1. Germline V gene lookup returns CDR1 LNHDA and CDR2 SQIVND (reference sequence). The CDR3 spans 16 residues. Germline trimming cut 2 bases from V and 4 bases from J; bases unmatched to any gene: 10.

The CDR3 bases are TGTGCCAGTAAGAGTTCCTTACAACTTTGGGGCTACAATGAGCAGTTCTTC. It is translated as CASKSSLQLWGYNEQFF. The J gene is TRBJ2-1, the V gene TRBV19; D is uncertain. V lost 7 bases to trimming and J lost 3 bases, with 22 bases between them. This CDR3 has 17 amino acids. From germline, CDR1 is LNHDA and CDR2 SQIVND (reference sequence).

This clonotype showed up just a few times. The chain couples TRBV15 to TRBJ2-5; D is possibly TRBD2 (5 bases). The CDR3 sequence is 15 residues long. V lost 0 bases, J lost 5 bases, and 13 bases lay in between. Looked up from germline, CDR1 is LNHNV and CDR2 is YYDKDF (reference sequence). CDR3 coding DNA: TGTGCCACCAGCAGAGATAACGGGGAGTCCGAGACCCAGTACTTC. Its protein product is CATSRDNGESETQYF.

This sequence joins TRBV20-1 and TRBJ2-5; 8 nucleotides match TRBD2. J gave up 5 bases and V 7 bases, and 6 bases lay outside the gene matches. Germline-derived CDR1 and CDR2 are DFQATT and SNEGSKA (reference sequence). The CDR3 contains 12 residues. CDR3 nucleotide sequence: TGCAGTGGGGAGCGGGAGCGCGAGACCCAGTACTTC. Its translation is CSGERERETQYF.